This T cell receptor (beta chain) stems from a study of identical twins. This CDR3 region has 16 residues. The V gene lost 0 bases and the J gene lost 2 bases, with 11 bases spanning the gap. Germline V gene sequence: CDR1 MNHEY, CDR2 SMNVEV (reference sequence). TCRdb reanalysed the 5' RACE reads using MiXCR and keeps one entry per CDR3 protein. The table lists 550,000 to 700,000 distinct CDR3 sequences, around 20% of them singletons. Of note for this clonotype: Its specificity is unknown.

Study results and caveats: It was possible that invariant MAIT and iNKT cells partly confounded the zero-insertion analyses.

The data also belong to a second study, concerning T cells expressing NK-cell markers. Per that study: The study sequenced eight donors, seven HCMV-seropositive and one seronegative. Clones of NKG2C+ T cells that had expanded were of unclear HCMV specificity.

This receptor was obtained from a woman between 18 and 30 years old in good health. What was sequenced was PBMCs. V usage is TRBV27 and J usage is TRBJ2-1, with D possibly TRBD2 on 6 matching bases. The CDR3 loop reads CASSLSGASAYNEQFF. Here the CDR3 DNA reads TGTGCCAGCAGTTTATCCGGGGCTAGCGCCTACAATGAGCAGTTCTTC.